Listed here are 31 T cell receptor beta chains from one sample, sequenced in a study of T cells after yellow fever vaccination. MiXCR, run by TCRdb on the 5' RACE reads, gives a single entry per CDR3 protein. The sample includes hundreds of thousands of distinct CDR3 sequences, roughly 12% of them seen just once. The source material was PBMCs, sampled on the day of the yellow fever booster vaccination. The receptors were sampled from a man aged 25-40 years who received the YFV17D yellow fever vaccine.

In its sample, this clonotype was seen a few times. The rearrangement uses TRBV18 and TRBJ2-3; 8 positions match TRBD1. CDR1 is KGHSH and CDR2 is LQKENI in the germline V gene. The CDR3 has 15 amino acids. J lost 3 bases, V lost 1 base, and 3 bases had no gene match. This chain's CDR3 is CASSPRTGRTDTQYF. In nucleotides, the CDR3 is TGTGCCAGCTCACCACGGACAGGGAGGACAGATACGCAGTATTTT. The full variable domain, rest sourced from reference TRBV18 and TRBJ2-3, is NAGVMQNPRHLVRRRGQEARLRCSPMKGHSHVYWYRQLPEEGLKFMVYLQKENIIDESGMPKERFSAEFPKEGPSILRIQQVVRGDSAAYFCASSPRTGRTDTQYFGPGTRLTVL.

This clonotype was found many times. This chain uses TRBV7-2 with TRBJ2-5; 10 bases are shared with TRBD2. The CDR3 sequence is 15 residues long. The V and J ends lost 4 bases and 7 bases, in that order; junction bases with no gene match: 9. CDR1 and CDR2 from the germline V gene are SGHTA and FQGNSA. CDR3 sequence (DNA): TGTGCCAGCAGCTCCGGACTAGCGGCCCCAGGGACCCAGTACTTC. It is translated as CASSSGLAAPGTQYF.

The chain has TRBV7-6 and TRBJ2-1, with TRBD2 matching 7 bases. Germline values: CDR1 SGHVS, CDR2 FNYEAQ. This CDR3 has 15 residues. Trimming at V came to 3 bases and at J to 6 bases, leaving 8 bases not matched to a gene. CDR3 sequence (DNA): TGTGCCAGCAGCTTGGGCGGGAGTTACTCCAATGAGCAGTTCTTC. This translates into CASSLGGSYSNEQFF.

V and J are TRBV7-2 and TRBJ1-6; D is perhaps TRBD1 (5 bases). Germline CDR1 SGHTA, CDR2 FQGNSA. V lost 3 bases and J 6 bases, leaving 18 bases between the germline ends. The CDR3 has 17 amino acids. The CDR3 is CASSLRERGPLNSPLHF. CDR3 DNA sequence: TGTGCCAGCAGCTTGAGGGAAAGGGGCCCCCTTAATTCACCCCTCCACTTT.

V usage is TRBV20-1 and J usage is TRBJ2-1; maybe TRBD1 (6 bases). The germline gives CDR1 DFQATT, CDR2 SNEGSKA (reference sequence). This CDR3 contains 14 residues. Trimming cost V 2 bases and J 6 bases, with 14 bases left between them. The CDR3 loop is CSARSARGLNEQFF. The CDR3 DNA follows: TGCAGTGCTAGATCCGCCAGGGGCCTCAATGAGCAGTTCTTC.

This rearrangement joins TRBV6-5 to TRBJ2-1; D ambiguous. Trimming stripped 7 bases from V and 6 bases from J, with 7 bases between. CDR3 length: 11 amino acids. Germline V gene sequence: CDR1 MNHEY, CDR2 SVGAGI. The CDR3 DNA is TGTGCCAGCAAGGGTGCCAATGAGCAGTTCTTC. Protein sequence: CASKGANEQFF.

This chain joins TRBV7-9 and TRBJ1-2, with TRBD1 as a possible D gene (5 bases). The CDR3 totals 14 residues. V shed 3 bases and J shed 4 bases, with 12 bases lying between them. The germline CDR1 and CDR2 sequences are SEHNR and FQNEAQ (reference sequence). CDR3 DNA: TGTGCCAGCAGCTTGTGGGACCGGATCTATGGCTACACCTTC. This translates into CASSLWDRIYGYTF.

The chain combines TRBV28 with TRBJ1-6; TRBD1 aligns across 7 bases. The CDR3 spans 14 residues. V lost 6 bases and J lost 10; bases outside the gene matches: 9. The germline V gene encodes CDR1 MDHEN and CDR2 SYDVKM. The CDR3 loop reads CASRQGSGRSPLHF. The CDR3 region has the DNA TGTGCCAGCAGACAGGGGTCGGGTAGATCACCCCTCCACTTT.

This clonotype was detected a few times. This chain connects TRBV29-1 to TRBJ2-7, with 7 bases matching TRBD1. Germline V gene sequence: CDR1 SQVTM, CDR2 ANQGSEA. The CDR3 is 13 residues long. V lost 6 bases to trimming and J lost 4 bases; unmatched junction nucleotides: 9. This CDR3 reads CSVRDSREYEQYF. The CDR3 nucleotides read TGCAGCGTCCGGGACAGTAGAGAGTACGAGCAGTACTTC.

The DNA for the CDR3 is TGTGCCAGCAGTTCCGGGACAGCCTATTCCTACGAGCAGTACTTC. Translated, it gives CASSSGTAYSYEQYF. This sequence joins TRBV28 and TRBJ2-7; TRBD1 aligns across 7 bases. Germline V gene sequence: CDR1 MDHEN, CDR2 SYDVKM. The CDR3 covers 15 residues. Losses at the gene ends were 4 bases for V and 1 base for J; bases not matched to a gene: 7.

The sample holds a few counts of this clonotype. The V call is TRBV29-1, the J call TRBJ1-1; D is unresolved. Trimming removed 4 bases from V and 7 bases from J, with 10 bases in between. From germline, CDR1 is SQVTM and CDR2 ANQGSEA. The CDR3 has 11 amino acids. The CDR3 is CSVVRPHEAFF. As DNA, the CDR3 is TGCAGCGTTGTACGGCCGCATGAAGCTTTCTTT.

This clonotype came up many times. The CDR3 nucleotides are TGTGCCAGCAGCTTGGTTGGGACTCGCAATGAGCAGTTCTTC. This codes for CASSLVGTRNEQFF. The chain combines TRBV5-4 with TRBJ2-1, with D possibly matching TRBD2 (6 bases). V lost 0 bases to trimming and J lost 6 bases, with 10 bases between them. Per germline, CDR1 SGHNT and CDR2 YYREEE (reference sequence). This CDR3 is 14 amino acids long. Full variable domain (remainder filled in from reference TRBV5-4 and TRBJ2-1): ETGVTQSPTHLIKTRGQQVTLRCSSQSGHNTVSWYQQALGQGPQFIFQYYREEENGRGNFPPRFSGLQFPNYSSELNVNALELDDSALYLCASSLVGTRNEQFFGPGTRLTVL.

This clonotype was recorded a few times. The V gene is TRBV20-1, the J gene TRBJ2-2; the match to TRBD2 covers 8 bases. CDR3 length: 16 amino acids. With V trimmed by 4 bases and J by 0 bases, 7 bases remained unmatched. CDR1 and CDR2 from the germline V gene are DFQATT and SNEGSKA (reference sequence). DNA for the CDR3: TGCAGTGCTAAGTTAGCGGGACGACCGAACACCGGGGAGCTGTTTTTT. Residues: CSAKLAGRPNTGELFF.

The chain combines TRBV20-1 with TRBJ2-5; the match to TRBD2 covers 9 bases. CDR1 and CDR2 (germline): DFQATT, SNEGSKA (reference sequence). The CDR3 is 14 residues long. V was pared by 3 bases and J by 1 base, with 3 bases of the junction left unmatched. The CDR3 region is CSARGREGQETQYF. Written as DNA, the CDR3 is TGCAGTGCTAGGGGGCGGGAGGGCCAAGAGACCCAGTACTTC.

This clonotype was picked up a small number of times. Relative to the germline gene, one junction end is altered; a read error may explain this. V is TRBV7-7 and J is TRBJ2-5; TRBD2 agrees at 8 bases. The CDR3 totals 16 residues. Germline-derived CDR1 and CDR2 are SSHAT and FNYEAQ (reference sequence). The CDR3 DNA reads TGTGCTAGCAGCATATTCCTAGCGGGTGAACAAGAGACCCAGTACTTC. Its translation is CASSIFLAGEQETQYF.

This clonotype was observed a few times. This chain joins TRBV5-1 and TRBJ2-1; 7 bases map to TRBD2. The CDR3 loop spans 16 amino acids. From germline, CDR1 is SGHRS and CDR2 YFSETQ. Trimming at V came to 4 bases and at J to 3 bases, leaving 10 bases not matched to a gene. The CDR3 reads CASSAAGTTFYNEQFF. For the CDR3, the DNA is TGCGCCAGCAGCGCCGCCGGGACTACCTTCTACAATGAGCAGTTCTTC.

This clonotype was seen more than once but under ten times. The chain links TRBV9 to TRBJ2-1; TRBD2 matches at 8 bases. CDR1 is SGDLS and CDR2 is YYNGEE in the germline V gene. This CDR3 has 16 residues. V trimming: 0 bases; J trimming: 6 bases; junction bases outside the gene matches: 8. The CDR3, as DNA: TGTGCCAGCAGCGTAGAACCGGGAGGGCCGGCCAATGAGCAGTTCTTC. Residues: CASSVEPGGPANEQFF. The whole variable domain, filled in from reference TRBV9 and TRBJ2-1, reads DSGVTQTPKHLITATGQRVTLRCSPRSGDLSVYWYQQSLDQGLQFLIQYYNGEERAKGNILERFSAQQFPDLHSELNLSSLELGDSALYFCASSVEPGGPANEQFFGPGTRLTVL.

The chain is built from TRBV6-2 or TRBV6-3 and TRBJ1-5; 9 bases match TRBD1. J was trimmed by 7 bases and V by 6 bases; bases with no gene match: 4. CDR1 and CDR2 from the germline V gene are MNHEY and SVGEGT. The CDR3 spans 13 residues. The CDR3, as DNA: TGTGCCAGCAGAAGACAGGGGGAACAGCCCCAGCATTTT. It yields the protein CASRRQGEQPQHF.

The rearrangement uses TRBV10-3 and TRBJ1-6; the D is unclear. Germline loops: CDR1 ENHRY, CDR2 SYGVKD. The germline V and J ends were trimmed by 0 bases and 10 bases, with 13 bases remaining between them. The CDR3 spans 15 residues. The CDR3 here is CAISESSREVSPLHF. CDR3 nucleotide sequence: TGTGCCATCAGTGAGTCTTCGAGGGAAGTCTCACCCCTCCACTTT.

This clonotype was seen a few times. The rearrangement uses TRBV30 and TRBJ2-1; D not certain. Deletions cut 0 bases from V and 2 bases from J, with 11 bases between. This CDR3 region has 15 residues. The germline CDR1 and CDR2 sequences are GTSNPN and SVGIG (reference sequence). The DNA for the CDR3 is TGTGCCTGGAGTGTAATGGCCAATCCCTACAATGAGCAGTTCTTC. Translation gives CAWSVMANPYNEQFF.

This clonotype was seen a few times. The chain recombines TRBV24-1 with TRBJ2-1; 8 bases match TRBD2. J was trimmed by 8 bases and V by 1 base; bases with no gene match: 9. CDR1 is KGHDR and CDR2 is SFDVKD in the germline V gene. The CDR3 is 16 residues long. The CDR3 reads CATSDFPGLGLDEQFF. DNA of the CDR3: TGTGCCACCAGTGATTTTCCGGGACTAGGACTGGATGAGCAGTTCTTC.

The rearrangement uses TRBV18 and TRBJ2-2; D may be TRBD2 (5 bases). Germline V gene lookup returns CDR1 KGHSH and CDR2 LQKENI. Trimming cost V 6 bases and J 5 bases, with 16 bases left between them. The CDR3 is 15 amino acids. The CDR3 reads CASSAGPGGTGELFF. CDR3 coding DNA: TGTGCCAGCTCGGCGGGCCCTGGAGGAACCGGGGAGCTGTTTTTT.

This clonotype occurred many times. V usage is TRBV20-1 and J usage is TRBJ2-5, with 9 bases aligning to TRBD2. Germline V gene lookup returns CDR1 DFQATT and CDR2 SNEGSKA (reference sequence). J lost 3 bases, V lost 1 base, and 3 bases had no gene match. The CDR3 has 14 amino acids. The CDR3: CSARGWTSEETQYF. The CDR3 coding sequence is TGCAGTGCTAGAGGTTGGACTAGCGAAGAGACCCAGTACTTC.

The rearrangement joins TRBV25-1 to TRBJ2-4, with D perhaps matching TRBD1 or TRBD2 (5 bases each). CDR1 MGHDK and CDR2 SYGVNS come from the germline V gene. Between the trimmed V and J ends, which lost 4 bases and 1 base, there was a span of 11 bases. CDR3 length equals 15 residues. The CDR3 DNA reads TGTGCCAGCAGTGGGGTAGAGGGGGCCAAAAACATTCAGTACTTC. Protein: CASSGVEGAKNIQYF.

This clonotype has at least ten counts. The genes are TRBV7-9 and TRBJ2-7; 9 nucleotides line up with TRBD2. The CDR3 runs 15 residues. The germline gives CDR1 SEHNR, CDR2 FQNEAQ (reference sequence). Unmatched junction bases numbered 6, after V lost 1 base and J lost 5 bases. CDR3 bases: TGTGCCAGCAGCTTAGACCCTAGCGGGATCGACGAGCAGTACTTC. Residues: CASSLDPSGIDEQYF.

V usage is TRBV18 and J usage is TRBJ2-7; D is possibly TRBD1 (6 bases). Trimming took off 5 bases at V and 5 bases at J, with 16 bases between the two ends. Germline V lookup: CDR1 KGHSH, CDR2 LQKENI. This CDR3 has 14 amino acids. CDR3 sequence (DNA): TGTGCCAGCTCAGAACGTCAGGGGCCAGACGAGCAGTACTTC. Translating it yields CASSERQGPDEQYF.

This clonotype was picked up a small number of times. The J gene is TRBJ2-4, the V gene TRBV12-3 or TRBV12-4; possibly TRBD1 or TRBD2 for D (5 bases each). The V end lost 1 base, the J end lost 1 base, and 14 bases lay between the germline ends. CDR3 length: 17 residues. The CDR3 DNA is TGTGCCAGCAGTTTAGTGGGCAGGGAGATGGCCAAAAACATTCAGTACTTC. Amino acid sequence: CASSLVGREMAKNIQYF.

This chain connects TRBV5-5 to TRBJ1-6, with D unresolved. This CDR3 region has 15 residues. Trimming removed 4 bases at V and 10 bases at J, with 18 bases between. From germline, CDR1 is SGHKS and CDR2 YYEKEE (reference sequence). The CDR3 nucleotides are TGTGCCAGCAGCGTCCGGGAGCCTGGAGGCTCACCCCTCCACTTT. Translated: CASSVREPGGSPLHF.

The chain carries TRBV7-2 and TRBJ2-1; 7 nucleotides agree with TRBD2. This CDR3 spans 15 amino acids. Unmatched junction bases numbered 12, after V lost 4 bases and J lost 9 bases. CDR1 SGHTA and CDR2 FQGNSA come from the germline V gene. The CDR3 DNA reads TGTGCCAGCAGCTCGGACGGGCTAGCGGCAGGTGAGCAGTTCTTC. It translates to CASSSDGLAAGEQFF.

This clonotype occurred a few times. This sequence joins TRBV7-2 and TRBJ2-1; the D gene could be TRBD1 or TRBD2 (6 bases each). CDR1 and CDR2 (germline): SGHTA, FQGNSA. Trimming pared 7 bases from V and 8 bases from J, leaving 18 bases between. The CDR3 is 14 amino acids. The CDR3 sequence is CASKRGAGSDEQFF. The CDR3 DNA reads as TGTGCCAGCAAGAGGGGGGCAGGGTCGGATGAGCAGTTCTTC.

The rearrangement uses TRBV5-8 and TRBJ2-3; D gene uncertain. The V and J ends lost 7 bases and 1 base respectively, with 13 bases between them. This CDR3 is 14 amino acids long. Germline V gene data show CDR1 as SGHTS and CDR2 as YDEGEE. Here the CDR3 reads CASGLAAGTDTQYF. The CDR3 coding sequence is TGTGCCAGCGGCCTTGCGGCCGGCACAGATACGCAGTATTTT.